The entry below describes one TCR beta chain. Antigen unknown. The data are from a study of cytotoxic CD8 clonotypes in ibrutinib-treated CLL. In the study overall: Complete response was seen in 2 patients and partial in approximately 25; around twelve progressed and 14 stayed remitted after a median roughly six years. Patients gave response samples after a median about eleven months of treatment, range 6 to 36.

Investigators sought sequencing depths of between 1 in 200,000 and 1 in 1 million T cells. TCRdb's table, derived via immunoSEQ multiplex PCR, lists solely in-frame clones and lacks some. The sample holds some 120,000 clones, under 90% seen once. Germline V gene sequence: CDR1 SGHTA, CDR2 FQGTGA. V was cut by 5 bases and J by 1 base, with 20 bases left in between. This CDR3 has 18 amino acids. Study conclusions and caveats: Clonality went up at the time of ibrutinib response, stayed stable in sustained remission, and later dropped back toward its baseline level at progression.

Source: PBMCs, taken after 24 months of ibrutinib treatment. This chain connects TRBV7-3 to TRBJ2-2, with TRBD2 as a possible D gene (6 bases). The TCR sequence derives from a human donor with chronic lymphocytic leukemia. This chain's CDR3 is CASSPLASGVGNTGELFF. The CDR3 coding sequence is TGTGCCAGCAGCCCGCTAGCCTCGGGGGTCGGGAACACCGGGGAGCTGTTTTTT.